This entry is about one TCR beta chain. Its target is unknown. The data belong to a study of post-analysis software for immune sequencing data. Whole-study context: The disease courses spanned relapsing-remitting, secondary progressive and progressive-relapsing forms of multiple sclerosis. Study-wide results and limits: For normalized Chao1 diversity, multiple sclerosis patients scored significantly lower than controls did. About 5 TRBV segments appeared more often in patients than in controls, and TRBV5-6, TRBV5-1 and TRBV20-1 were among these.

The authors incorporated unique molecular identifiers into the TCR beta cDNA libraries. Roughly 500,000 cDNA molecules were obtained from approximately 0.91 to 9.4 million T cells. TCRdb itself ran the PCR reads through MiXCR, one entry per CDR3 protein. The repertoire holds 400,000 to 500,000 distinct CDR3 sequences, with 35% to 45% as singletons. The CDR3 length is 12 residues. V lost 11 bases to trimming and J lost 2 bases, with 12 bases between them. Germline V gene sequence: CDR1 MDHEN, CDR2 SYDVKM. Sequences were obtained from blood. The J gene is TRBJ1-2, the V gene TRBV28; TRBD1 might be the D (6 bases). The origin of this receptor is a girl aged 2-15 years with multiple sclerosis. CDR3 region: CAGGGANYGYTF. The CDR3 bases are TGTGCCGGGGGGGGGGCGAACTATGGCTACACCTTC.